Below, 8 T cell receptor beta chains from the same sample are listed, as sequenced in a study of cytotoxic CD8 clonotypes in ibrutinib-treated CLL (dated by TCRdb to 2020 to 2023). The library was prepared using the immunoSEQ multiplex PCR assay. TCRdb provides this immuneACCESS table in a form limited to in-frame rearrangements. Some clones are lacking; in checked studies, under half of them reflect an unresolved V gene, and why the rest are absent is not known. Across this sample there are about 97,000 clones, with 70% to 80% seen only once. The top ten clonotypes cover about 26% of the sample. Sample time point, as interpreted from the label and publication: 24 months on ibrutinib. Here the sequenced sample was PBMCs, taken after 24 months of ibrutinib treatment. These receptor sequences come from a human donor with chronic lymphocytic leukemia.

This clone was detected many times. J is TRBJ2-2 and V is TRBV4-1; 9 bases line up with TRBD2. The CDR3 extends over 20 amino acids. V shed 0 bases, J shed 0 bases, and the junction held 11 bases outside the gene matches. The germline V gene has CDR1 MGHRA and CDR2 YSYEKL. The CDR3 loop is CASSQEGTLAGSSNTGELFF. In DNA, the CDR3 is TGCGCCAGCAGCCAAGAGGGAACACTAGCGGGCAGTTCGAACACCGGGGAGCTGTTTTTT.

This chain connects TRBV5-1 to TRBJ1-3; possible D gene TRBD1, 6 bases. The ends were cut back, 3 bases at V and 0 bases at J, with 7 bases in the middle. The germline V gene encodes CDR1 SGHRS and CDR2 YFSETQ. CDR3 length: 14 residues. CDR3 protein: CASSSGDSGNTIYF. In DNA form, the CDR3 reads TGCGCCAGCAGCTCAGGGGACTCTGGAAACACCATATATTTT.

V gene TRBV7-3 combines with J gene TRBJ2-2; D gene ambiguous. The CDR3 contains 17 residues. Germline-derived CDR1 and CDR2 are SGHTA and FQGTGA. V was shortened by 3 bases and J by 2 bases, with 16 bases between the two germline ends. The DNA of the CDR3 is TGTGCCAGCAGCTTCATACCGGGCCTTCGTAACACCGGGGAGCTGTTTTTT. It is translated as CASSFIPGLRNTGELFF.

This clone was seen a few times. This chain links TRBV27 with TRBJ2-2; D possibly uses TRBD1 or TRBD2 (5 bases each). V was trimmed by 2 bases and J by 0 bases, leaving 10 bases between them. The CDR3 spans 16 residues. Germline lookup yields CDR1 MNHEY and CDR2 SMNVEV (reference sequence). The CDR3 loop is CASSLRGAANTGELFF. CDR3 bases: TGTGCCAGCAGTTTACGGGGCGCTGCGAACACCGGGGAGCTGTTTTTT.

The V and J genes are TRBV10-3 and TRBJ2-1; tentatively, D is TRBD2 (6 bases). Germline assignment: CDR1 ENHRY and CDR2 SYGVKD. The CDR3 extends over 14 amino acids. Trimming took off 4 bases at V and 4 bases at J, with 11 bases between the two ends. As DNA, the CDR3 is TGTGCCATCAGTGTCGGGAGAGATTACAATGAGCAGTTCTTC. It encodes CAISVGRDYNEQFF.

This clone was seen once. V usage is TRBV28 and J usage is TRBJ1-1; 10 nucleotides match TRBD1. This CDR3 spans 16 amino acids. J lost 3 bases, V lost 6 bases, and 10 bases had no gene match. Germline CDR1 MDHEN, CDR2 SYDVKM. CDR3 DNA: TGTGCCAGCAGAACGCCGGACAGGGGGGCGGACACTGAAGCTTTCTTT. Protein: CASRTPDRGADTEAFF.

This clone was recorded only once. The V and J genes are TRBV2 and TRBJ2-7; 8 bases align to TRBD2. Germline loops: CDR1 SNHLY, CDR2 FYNNEI. The CDR3 runs 17 residues. The junction had 14 bases not matched to a gene; V was cut back by 0 bases and J by 7 bases. CDR3 in DNA: TGTGCCAGCAGTGAAGCTACATCTAGCGGGCTTGCTAGGGAGCAGTACTTC. Translating it yields CASSEATSSGLAREQYF. Full variable domain (rest looked up from reference TRBV2 and TRBJ2-7): EPEVTQTPSHQVTQMGQEVILRCVPISNHLYFYWYRQILGQKVEFLVSFYNNEISEKSEIFDDQFSVERPDGSNFTLKIRSTKLEDSAMYFCASSEATSSGLAREQYFGPGTRLTVT.

This clone has only a few counts. CDR3 DNA sequence: TGCGCCAGCAGCCAAGCAGGGGTGGGCGAGACCCAGTACTTC. As protein: CASSQAGVGETQYF. The gene calls are TRBV4-1 and TRBJ2-5; possibly TRBD1 for D (6 bases). Germline V lookup: CDR1 MGHRA, CDR2 YSYEKL. This CDR3 is built from 14 residues. Trimming shortened V by 1 base and J by 5 bases, and 11 bases separated the two germline ends.